Reported below is one T cell receptor (beta chain). Its antigen remains unidentified. Germline V gene sequence: CDR1 MDHEN, CDR2 SYDVKM. The CDR3 covers 16 residues. V lost 6 bases to trimming and J lost 9 bases, with 21 bases between them. This sample was taken from a study of PD-1 blockade in classical Hodgkin lymphoma. Study in general: Patients received nivolumab 3 mg/kg intravenously every 2 weeks.

Study-wide findings and caveats: At baseline, newly diagnosed patients reportedly showed less TCR diversity than healthy donors. Diversity similar to that of newly diagnosed patients was seen at baseline in complete responders.

The table came from immunoSEQ multiplex PCR; TCRdb's copy has only in-frame clones and leaves some out. The repertoire holds 20,000 to 30,000 clones, with approximately 69% as singletons. All trial patients relapsed after autologous stem cell transplantation. The clonotype originates from a human donor with classical Hodgkin lymphoma. This specimen was peripheral blood mononuclear cells (PBMCs), taken at baseline. V is TRBV28 and J is TRBJ1-6; TRBD1 is a possible D gene (6 bases). The CDR3 nucleotides read TGTGCCAGCAGCTACCCCACCGGGACACTAGGTTCACCCCTCCACTTT. This gives the protein CASSYPTGTLGSPLHF.